These 6 T cell receptor beta chains came from one sample sequenced in a study of T cell changes during pregnancy in multiple sclerosis. TCRdb keeps only in-frame clones here, not all; method: immunoSEQ multiplex PCR. The data hold tens of thousands of clones, with just over 90% observed a single time. The specimen comprised CD4+ T cells from peripheral blood mononuclear cells, sampled before pregnancy. The origin of the receptors is a female donor with multiple sclerosis, enrolled in a pregnancy study.

CDR3 loop: CASSVTEAFF. The CDR3 coding sequence is TGTGCCAGCAGTGTAACTGAAGCTTTCTTT. The chain combines TRBV2 with TRBJ1-1; D gene ambiguous. The CDR3 covers 10 residues. Germline CDR1 SNHLY, CDR2 FYNNEI. V lost 4 bases, J lost 5 bases, and 2 bases lay in between.

Of note for this clone: Other DNA sequences within the sample encode an identical CDR3. The J gene is TRBJ2-5, the V gene TRBV9; 7 bases map to TRBD2. Germline V gene lookup returns CDR1 SGDLS and CDR2 YYNGEE. V trimming: 2 bases; J trimming: 2 bases; junction bases outside the gene matches: 0. This CDR3 is 13 amino acids long. CDR3 in amino acids: CASSVRGQETQYF. The DNA of the CDR3 is TGTGCCAGCAGCGTGCGGGGGCAAGAGACCCAGTACTTC.

The rearrangement uses TRBV21-1 and TRBJ1-4; TRBD1 was called by the table and not checked on the DNA. TRBV21-1 is classified as a pseudogene. The length of the CDR3 is 18 residues. The CDR3 region is CASSKHRGSLISGEKLFF. The CDR3 bases are TGTGCCAGCAGCAAACACAGGGGATCACTAATATCAGGAGAAAAACTGTTTTTT.

The genes are TRBV7-7 and TRBJ2-1; D possibly corresponds to TRBD2 (5 bases). Germline V gene sequence: CDR1 SSHAT, CDR2 FNYEAQ (reference sequence). This CDR3 is built from 14 residues. Trimming took 5 bases from V and 8 from J, leaving 16 bases between them. For the CDR3, the DNA is TGTGCCAGCAGCCCGGTCCCGGGAATTGATGAGCAGTTCTTC. It codes for CASSPVPGIDEQFF. Combining the CDR3 with reference TRBV7-7 and TRBJ2-1 gives the whole variable domain GAGVSQSPRYKVTKRGQDVTLRCDPISSHATLYWYQQALGQGPEFLTYFNYEAQPDKSGLPSDRFSAERPEGSISTLTIQRTEQRDSAMYRCASSPVPGIDEQFFGPGTRLTVL.

CDR3 DNA: TGTGCCAGCAGACCCGTGAGTCTCGCCTTGTATGAAAAACTGTTTTTT. Translated, it gives CASRPVSLALYEKLFF. The chain has TRBV5-8 and TRBJ1-4, with D hard to call. Deletions cut 5 bases from V and 6 bases from J, with 20 bases between. The CDR3 runs to 16 residues. Germline V gene lookup returns CDR1 SGHTS and CDR2 YDEGEE.

This chain links TRBV11-2 with TRBJ2-3; D not certain. Germline assignment: CDR1 SGHAT and CDR2 FQNNGV. This CDR3 comprises 14 residues. Trimming cost V 5 bases and J 2 bases, with 11 bases left between them. CDR3 DNA sequence: TGTGCCAGCAGCCGTAGACTCTCCACAGATACGCAGTATTTT. Translation gives CASSRRLSTDTQYF.